This note documents a single T cell receptor beta chain sequence. The ends lost 4 bases at V and 4 bases at J; junction bases unmatched: 2. CDR1 SGHDT and CDR2 YYEEEE come from the germline V gene. The CDR3 totals 13 residues. The data are from a study of blood T cell repertoires in COVID-19. In the study overall: Samples came from the United States, Italy and Spain, spanning acute and convalescent COVID-19. PBMCs, B-cell-depleted T cells, or T cells were the source of the cDNA or gDNA that made up the material.

As handled by the study authors: The assay estimated nucleated cells by amplifying reference gene primers. Libraries were prepared by immunoSEQ multiplex PCR; TCRdb keeps only in-frame clonotypes and omits some of them. V and J calls and clone size are copied from that table; D and trimming were computed from the DNA. The sample shows over 90,000 clones, approximately 81% of them seen only once. Sequencing was carried out using peripheral blood. The genes are TRBV5-6 and TRBJ2-5; 9 bases align to TRBD2. The sequence derives from a man older than 75 with active or convalescent COVID-19. CDR3 nucleotide sequence: TGTGCCAGCAGCGCGGGGGGGCCAGAGACCCAGTACTTC. Translated: CASSAGGPETQYF.